Below, one TCR beta chain is given with its context. Its specificity is unknown. Expressed TCRB transcripts got sequenced, as all isolated RNA was reverse transcribed. The method was immunoSEQ multiplex PCR; TCRdb's version includes in-frame clones alone and lacks a portion of them. The profile shows 40,000 or so clones, 66% of them singletons. This entry belongs to a study of beta chain features in type 1 diabetes. Whole-study findings and limits: Naive, central memory and regulatory TCRB repertoires appeared more similar among patients than healthy donors. Among patients with Type 1 diabetes, TCRB CDR3s were moderately but significantly shorter in every one of the four CD4+ subsets.

The ends were cut back, 6 bases at V and 3 bases at J, with 17 bases in the middle. Germline V CDR1 and CDR2: KGHSH, LQKENI. This CDR3 region has 15 residues. The receptor was derived from a woman between 18 and 29 years old with type 1 diabetes. The rearrangement uses TRBV18 and TRBJ1-1; no clear D gene. Sequences were obtained from Tregs from blood. CDR3 DNA sequence: TGTGCCAGCTCCCCTTTTAATGTCCGAGACACTGAAGCTTTCTTT. Encoded protein: CASSPFNVRDTEAFF.